This T cell receptor (beta chain) was sequenced for a study of T cell responses to AZD1222 COVID-19 vaccine. Study outcomes and limitations: Just a handful of AZD1222 recipients tested seropositive at baseline. Reportedly, close to half of spike-specific TCRs are directed against unmutated variant regions. Spike-specific TCR breadth and depth went up after people got two AZD1222 doses. Donors, mostly white British, included more females; clonal diversity was possibly underestimated.

TCRdb's table, derived via immunoSEQ multiplex PCR, lists solely in-frame clones and lacks some. The sample consists of approximately 130,000 clones, nearly 95% of them appearing once. This CDR3 spans 15 amino acids. Unmatched junction bases numbered 2, after V lost 0 bases and J lost 1 base. Germline assignment: CDR1 SGHTA and CDR2 FQGNSA. A word on this clone: The antigen remains undetermined.

Sequenced material: peripheral blood, taken on day 0 of AZD1222 vaccination. The sequence came from an adult in good health. V is TRBV7-2 and J is TRBJ1-2, with 7 nucleotides matching TRBD1. This CDR3 reads CASSLARDSNYGYTF. Here the CDR3 DNA reads TGTGCCAGCAGCTTAGCCCGGGACAGTAACTATGGCTACACCTTC.